This entry describes one T cell receptor (beta chain). Other DNA sequences in this specimen translate into the identical CDR3. These data originate in a study of CD8+ T cells in alopecia areata. The CDR3 sequence is 10 residues long. V lost 6 bases and J lost 2, with 3 bases in between. Per germline, CDR1 DFQATT and CDR2 SNEGSKA (reference sequence). Treatment here: oral pan-JAK inhibitor, 5-10 mg twice daily. Reverse transcription of extracted RNA yielded cDNA, which provided the sequencing template. Sequencing used immunoSEQ multiplex PCR; TCRdb keeps in-frame clones, though not all of them. The table lists approximately 200,000 clones, less than 50% of them singletons.

The receptor's source is a human donor with alopecia areata. The source was CD4+ T cells sorted from blood, collected at approximately week 36, from a patient treated with tofacitinib. The V call is TRBV20-1, the J call TRBJ2-3; D not resolved. The CDR3 spells CSASTDTQYF. CDR3 nucleotide sequence: TGCAGTGCGTCCACAGATACGCAGTATTTT.